This T cell receptor (beta chain) was recorded in a study of somatic mutations in cytotoxic T cells in rheumatoid arthritis. Study details: Each patient's diagnosis was followed right away by a blood draw (roughly 30 ml EDTA), before any treatment. Overall study findings and caveats: Antigen specificity of the expanded CD8+ clones was not determined. Clonality measured in CD8+ T cells did not differ significantly between rheumatoid arthritis patients and age-matched healthy controls.

TCRdb's table, derived via immunoSEQ multiplex PCR, lists solely in-frame clones and lacks some. Seen here are about 2,100 clones, 85% observed once, and the top ten hold 30% to 45%. After CD4+ and CD8+ cells were isolated by positive magnetic bead selection, their purity was checked by flow cytometry. About this clone itself: The antigen remains undetermined.

The CDR3 is made up of 15 amino acids. Germline CDR1 and CDR2: MGHRA and YSYEKL. V lost 3 bases, J lost 4 bases, and 13 bases lay in between. Sequenced material: CD8+ T cells sorted from blood. The chain joins TRBV4-1 to TRBJ2-1, with D possibly being TRBD2 (6 bases). This TCR was sampled from a man between 60 and 75 years old with rheumatoid arthritis. CDR3: CASSQGPGEYNEQFF. The CDR3 region has the DNA TGCGCCAGCAGCCAGGGGCCGGGGGAATACAATGAGCAGTTCTTC.